This T cell receptor beta chain comes out of a study of OX40 agonist ivuxolimab in advanced cancers. Findings and limits, study-wide: CD4+ and CD8+ T cells in blood underwent clonal expansion by week 6 at 0.1 to 3.0 mg/kg.

Clones were sequenced by immunoSEQ multiplex PCR, and TCRdb holds only the in-frame ones, with some missing. Of tens of thousands of clones in the sample, roughly 84% are singletons; the top ten hold more than 0.25%. This clone was detected once. Its antigen is unknown. This CDR3 region has 16 residues. In germline, CDR1 is MNHNS, CDR2 SASEGT. V shed 3 bases and J shed 2 bases, with 17 bases lying between them. This chain joins TRBV6-1 and TRBJ2-7, with D maybe TRBD2 (6 bases). The source was CD4+ or CD8+ T cells sorted from blood, collected in a trial of the OX40 agonist ivuxolimab. The receptor was isolated from an adult with an advanced solid tumor such as melanoma, head and neck, liver or kidney cancer. The CDR3 here is CASSDRGRLTTYEQYF. The CDR3 DNA reads TGTGCCAGCAGTGACAGAGGGAGGCTTACTACCTACGAGCAGTACTTC.